In this sample, the clone carrying this TCR beta chain turned up once. The antigen is unknown. The sample originates from a study of shared clonotypes between healthy human individuals. Whole-study findings and limits: A handful of donors showed sharing of roughly 5% of naive CD4 clonotypes.

V lost 4 bases to trimming and J lost 6 bases, with 14 bases between them. Germline CDR1 reads LGHNA; CDR2 reads YNFKEQ. There are 14 residues in the CDR3. Measured with immunoSEQ multiplex PCR; TCRdb has only the in-frame clones, and not every one. The repertoire includes a few million clones, roughly 92% of them detected once, and around 0.4% sits in the top ten. The chain is built from TRBV4-2 and TRBJ2-3; no firm D call. Sequencing used naive CD4+ T cells from PBMCs. Subset meaning: CD45RA+ positively selected. This clonotype was sampled from a man aged 18 to 29 in good health. Some clones in this sample may be carry-over from other donors' samples. The CDR3 is CASSPLDDSDTQYF. The CDR3 DNA reads as TGTGCCAGCAGCCCATTGGACGATAGCGATACGCAGTATTTT.